These T cell receptor beta chains were read from a single sample in a study of blood T cell repertoires in COVID-19. The data were produced by immunoSEQ multiplex PCR, yet TCRdb's version contains in-frame clones alone and is incomplete. The table has about 82,000 clones, around four fifths seen once. Material: peripheral blood. The receptors stem from a man in his fifties or sixties with COVID-19, enrolled during active disease. The conserved cysteine and the conserved F or W are not part of the CDR3 here.

>TRBJ2-7|TRBV7-2|13
ASSPDSQGSYEQY
>TRBJ2-3|TRBV4-1|13
ACSIGGGNTDTQY
>TRBJ2-1|TRBV19|12
ASSQGLAGARQF
>TRBJ1-4|TRBV6-1|14
ASSEPRRGTNEKLF
>TRBJ1-2|TRBV30|15
AWSVIVGTGIMNGYT
>TRBJ1-5|TRBV2|12
ASSQTGDNQPQH
>TRBJ1-5|TRBV7-2|13
ASSLTTAFRQPQH
>TRBJ2-7|TRBV5-1|11
ASSLDGSYEQY
>TRBJ2-3|TRBV6-4|11
ASSVEGTDTQY
>TRBJ2-7|TRBV11-3|15
ASSLDQGGVINYEQY
>TRBJ2-1|TRBV4-2|16
ASSQVVSGRVGHNEQF
>TRBJ2-5|TRBV3-1/TRBV3-2|13
ASSSPGQGRETQY
>TRBJ1-6|TRBV4-2|14
ASSQVPGQLNSPLH
>TRBJ1-1|TRBV18|11
ASSTGQDVIPF
>TRBJ2-1|TRBV27|11
ASSLQGGHEQF
>TRBJ1-1|TRBV2|10
ASQGFDTEAF
>TRBJ1-1|TRBV19|9
ASSHDLEAF
>TRBJ2-7|TRBV5-4|15
ASSLLKVAGGLGEQY
>TRBJ2-5|TRBV5-6|13
ASSQLPGQGAVQY
>TRBJ1-2|TRBV7-8|13
ASSLEGLEGYGYT
>TRBJ1-5|TRBV6-5|11
ASSWTGTQPQH
>TRBJ1-2|TRBV27|11
ASSLDRRYGYT
>TRBJ2-7|TRBV27|11
ASRGAGLYEQY
>TRBJ1-2|TRBV3-1/TRBV3-2|12
ASSQAGGNYGYT
>TRBJ1-1|TRBV19|14
ASSIEGNRLNTEAF
>TRBJ2-5|TRBV4-1|13
ASSHPAGGRETQY
>TRBJ2-2|TRBV2|13
ASMARGRAAGELF
>TRBJ2-1|TRBV3-1/TRBV3-2|14
ASSQGGLAGGNEQF
>TRBJ2-5|TRBV5-6|11
ASRPAQGETQY
>TRBJ2-5|TRBV6-5|11
ASSTGVGETQY
>TRBJ2-5|TRBV24-1|11
ATSGTHGETQY
>TRBJ2-3|TRBV7-3|11
ASSHSLGGLEY
>TRBJ2-1|TRBV5-1|14
ASSLGLAGGPHEQF
>TRBJ2-1|TRBV3-1/TRBV3-2|12
ASSPRAQRGEQF
>TRBJ1-3|TRBV19|11
ASQVSIGNTIY
>TRBJ1-2|TRBV2|14
ASRSGSGGVIYGYT
>TRBJ2-5|TRBV19|11
ASRPRGGETQY
>TRBJ2-5|TRBV9|11
ASSVQPGGTQY
>TRBJ2-1|TRBV7-2|14
ASSLSGSSSYNEQF
>TRBJ1-4|TRBV5-5|17
ASSARYETGITAHEKLF
>TRBJ2-5|TRBV11-3|15
ASSASILAAAGETQY
>TRBJ1-1|TRBV27|11
ASSLGQGRFAF
>TRBJ2-3|TRBV7-6|13
ASSLGWGRTDTQY